This is a list of T cell receptor beta chains from one sample in a study of glioma-infiltrating T cells after dendritic cell vaccination. Sequencing was performed with immunoSEQ multiplex PCR; in TCRdb, only in-frame clones are kept and a portion is missing. The repertoire holds more than 45,000 clones, with roughly 83% as singletons. The sequencing here drew on blood, taken after dendritic cell vaccination. These receptors came from a human donor with glioblastoma. CDR3s include the opening cysteine and the closing phenylalanine or tryptophan. D genes are given only for firm matches. Clone size is stated in some rows and not others, as once, few, many or a class when expanded.

D,V,J,size,DNA,CDR3
-,TRBV6-5,TRBJ2-1,-,TGTGCCAGCAGTTATGGGGGGGCTGACAGCGATGAGCAGTTCTTC,CASSYGGADSDEQFF
TRBD1,TRBV2,TRBJ1-2,-,TGTGCCAGCAGCGAGATCCCGACAGGGAGTATTGACTATGGCTACACCTTC,CASSEIPTGSIDYGYTF
TRBD1,TRBV30,TRBJ2-7,once,TGTGCCTGGAGTAACAGGGGCGAGCAGTACTTC,CAWSNRGEQYF
-,TRBV9,TRBJ1-3,-,TGTGCCAGCAGCTCGAGTACAGCTAACTCTGGAAACACCATATATTTT,CASSSSTANSGNTIYF
-,TRBV9,TRBJ1-1,-,TGTGCCAGCATATTGAACACTGAAGCTTTCTTT,CASILNTEAFF
-,TRBV6-6,TRBJ1-1,-,TGTGCCAGCAGTTACCCTAGTACGATTGAAGCTTTCTTT,CASSYPSTIEAFF
TRBD1,TRBV6-6,TRBJ1-2,-,TGTGCCAGCAGCCCCAGGGGGCGGGATAGCTATGGCTACACCTTC,CASSPRGRDSYGYTF
-,TRBV5-6,TRBJ1-3,-,TGTGCCAGCAGCCGTGCGGGATGGCGCTTCCTTGGAAACACCATATATTTT,CASSRAGWRFLGNTIYF
-,TRBV30,TRBJ1-1,-,TGTGCCTGGAGAGAGGGGAGGTGGACTGAAGCTTTCTTT,CAWREGRWTEAFF
-,TRBV30,TRBJ1-4,-,TGTGCCTGGAGTCTCGGGACATCGCCTGGTGAAAAACTGTTTTTT,CAWSLGTSPGEKLFF
-,TRBV7-9,TRBJ2-5,-,TGTGCCAGCAGTTGGGACTCTGAGACCCAGTACTTC,CASSWDSETQYF
-,TRBV30,TRBJ2-7,-,TGTGCCTGGAGTCACAGGGTTTACGAGCAGTACTTC,CAWSHRVYEQYF
TRBD1,TRBV7-2,TRBJ2-5,-,TGTGCCAGCAGCTTGAGTGACGACAGGGCCAAGAAGACCCAGTACTTC,CASSLSDDRAKKTQYF